The 22 T cell receptor beta chains listed next were all sequenced from one sample in a study of shared clonotypes between healthy human individuals. TCRdb's table, derived via immunoSEQ multiplex PCR, lists solely in-frame clones and lacks some. This sample has 950,000 to 1,200,000 clones, with about 72% found just once. Sequencing was carried out using memory CD4+ T cells from PBMCs. Subset meaning: CD45RA-negative fraction. The receptors shown here come from a man younger than 35 in good health. Some clones in this sample may be carry-over from other donors' samples.

Remarks on this clone: Other DNA sequences of this sample code for an identical CDR3. The chain combines TRBV5-1 with TRBJ2-3; 12 nucleotides align to TRBD1. Germline loops: CDR1 SGHRS, CDR2 YFSETQ. This CDR3 has 17 amino acids. Germline trimming cut 2 bases from V and 2 bases from J; bases unmatched to any gene: 6. The CDR3 DNA reads as TGCGCCAGCAGCTTTCGGGGACAGGGGGCTGACACAGATACGCAGTATTTT. This sequence encodes CASSFRGQGADTDTQYF. Based on the CDR3 plus reference TRBV5-1 and TRBJ2-3, the full variable domain is KAGVTQTPRYLIKTRGQQVTLSCSPISGHRSVSWYQQTPGQGLQFLFEYFSETQRNKGNFPGRFSGRQFSNSRSEMNVSTLELGDSALYLCASSFRGQGADTDTQYFGPGTRLTVL.

The chain couples TRBV7-8 to TRBJ1-5; possible D gene TRBD1, 6 bases. This CDR3 comprises 13 residues. Per the germline V gene, CDR1 is SGHVS and CDR2 is FQNEAQ. V was cut by 6 bases and J by 7 bases, with 13 bases left in between. CDR3 sequence: CASRRNRDQPQHF. The CDR3 DNA reads as TGTGCCAGCAGACGAAACAGGGACCAGCCCCAGCATTTT. Using reference TRBV7-8 and TRBJ1-5 for the parts outside the CDR3, the full variable domain is GAGVSQSPRYKVAKRGQDVALRCDPISGHVSLFWYQQALGQGPEFLTYFQNEAQLDKSGLPSDRFFAERPEGSVSTLKIQRTQQEDSAVYLCASRRNRDQPQHFGDGTRLSIL.

This clone has a single count. The chain employs TRBV7-2 and TRBJ1-1, with a tentative D call TRBD1 (5 bases). Trimming stripped 5 bases from V and 4 bases from J, with 17 bases between. The CDR3 is 15 residues long. The V gene's germline CDR1 is SGHTA and CDR2 FQGNSA. Here the CDR3 DNA reads TGTGCCAGCAGCCCCCCCGAGGGGCGGTCCACTGAAGCTTTCTTT. Amino acids: CASSPPEGRSTEAFF. Together with reference TRBV7-2 and TRBJ1-1, the CDR3 gives the full variable domain: GAGVSQSPSNKVTEKGKDVELRCDPISGHTALYWYRQSLGQGLEFLIYFQGNSAPDKSGLPSDRFSAERTGGSVSTLTIQRTQQEDSAVYLCASSPPEGRSTEAFFGQGTRLTVV.

At least ten counts were recorded for this clone. The chain employs TRBV11-3 and TRBJ2-3; D call uncertain. The CDR3 runs 12 residues. V was trimmed by 3 bases and J by 1 base, leaving 2 bases between them. Germline CDR1 reads SGHNT; CDR2 reads YENEEA. The CDR3 spells CASSFGTDTQYF. In DNA, the CDR3 is TGTGCCAGCAGCTTCGGCACAGATACGCAGTATTTT.

The rearrangement links TRBV4-2 to TRBJ2-2, with D unclear. Germline V CDR1 and CDR2: LGHNA, YNFKEQ. Between the trimmed V and J ends, which lost 3 bases and 0 bases, there was a span of 11 bases. This CDR3 is 16 amino acids long. CDR3 amino acids: CASSHLTSANTGELFF. CDR3 DNA sequence: TGTGCCAGCAGCCACCTGACAAGCGCGAACACCGGGGAGCTGTTTTTT.

This clone was recorded only once. J is TRBJ2-7 and V is TRBV5-1, with 7 nucleotides matching TRBD1. CDR1 and CDR2 (germline): SGHRS, YFSETQ. The V and J ends lost 4 bases and 5 bases, in that order; junction bases with no gene match: 15. This CDR3 contains 16 residues. The CDR3 here is CASSPPLRGKGNEQYF. Written as DNA, the CDR3 is TGCGCCAGCAGCCCCCCCCTCAGGGGGAAAGGGAACGAGCAGTACTTC.

The V and J genes are TRBV4-1 and TRBJ2-7, with D perhaps matching TRBD2 (5 bases). Germline V gene lookup returns CDR1 MGHRA and CDR2 YSYEKL. The V end lost 0 bases, the J end lost 4 bases, and 7 bases lay between the germline ends. The CDR3 has 13 amino acids. Here the CDR3 reads CASSQDREYEQYF. The CDR3 region has the DNA TGCGCCAGCAGCCAAGATAGGGAGTACGAGCAGTACTTC.

J is TRBJ2-2 and V is TRBV4-3; D call uncertain. The CDR3 has 14 residues. Looked up from germline, CDR1 is LGHNA and CDR2 is YSLEER. The ends were cut back, 0 bases at V and 6 bases at J, with 8 bases in the middle. The CDR3 DNA reads as TGCGCCAGCAGCCAAGATCTGTCGGCCGGGGAGCTGTTTTTT. It translates to CASSQDLSAGELFF.

In this sample, this clone turned up a few times. The gene calls are TRBV10-3 and TRBJ2-3; 11 nucleotides line up with TRBD2. The CDR3 sequence is 16 residues long. Germline CDR1 ENHRY, CDR2 SYGVKD. V gave up 6 bases and J gave up 1 base; unmatched junction bases: 6. The CDR3 DNA reads TGTGCCATCAGCGTTGGACTAGCGGGTGGCACAGATACGCAGTATTTT. This sequence encodes CAISVGLAGGTDTQYF.

This clone was picked up one time. The likely explanation is a read error, given a far larger clone one base away. V and J are TRBV5-4 and TRBJ2-7; 7 bases line up with TRBD2. CDR1 and CDR2 from the germline V gene are SGHNT and YYREEE (reference sequence). The length of the CDR3 is 14 residues. CDR3 DNA sequence: TGTGCCAGCAGCTCTCTGGGGGAGCGGGACGAGCAGTGCTTC. Its protein is CASSSLGERDEQCF.

This chain uses TRBV2 with TRBJ1-1; D unresolved. Germline V lookup: CDR1 SNHLY, CDR2 FYNNEI. The CDR3 sequence is 17 residues long. V lost 10 bases to trimming and J lost 3 bases, with 27 bases between them. The CDR3 DNA is TGTGCCACCTTATCGGGAACAGACCAAACGTGGGACACTGAAGCTTTCTTT. It yields the protein CATLSGTDQTWDTEAFF.

The rearrangement joins TRBV5-4 to TRBJ1-1; no firm D call. The germline V gene encodes CDR1 SGHNT and CDR2 YYREEE (reference sequence). V lost 4 bases to trimming and J lost 3 bases, with 10 bases between them. CDR3 size: 13 residues. The CDR3 sequence: CASSPTPDTEAFF. The CDR3 nucleotides read TGTGCCAGCAGCCCAACGCCGGACACTGAAGCTTTCTTT.

The chain uses TRBV28 and TRBJ2-1, with D possibly being TRBD1 (7 bases). Germline CDR1 and CDR2: MDHEN and SYDVKM. V lost 11 bases, J lost 5 bases, and 13 bases lay in between. This CDR3 spans 12 amino acids. Here the CDR3 reads CAGGTDHNEQFF. The CDR3 bases are TGTGCCGGCGGGACAGATCACAATGAGCAGTTCTTC.

The rearrangement links TRBV18 to TRBJ1-2; unclear D gene. Per germline, CDR1 KGHSH and CDR2 LQKENI. V was cut by 2 bases and J by 2 bases, with 9 bases left in between. CDR3 length equals 14 residues. CDR3: CASSPRGGNYGYTF. The CDR3 DNA follows: TGTGCCAGCTCACCAAGAGGAGGGAACTATGGCTACACCTTC.

The table lists this clone with many counts. The gene calls are TRBV2 and TRBJ1-2; D may be TRBD1 (5 bases). Germline V gene data show CDR1 as SNHLY and CDR2 as FYNNEI. The germline V and J ends were trimmed by 2 bases and 4 bases, with 14 bases remaining between them. The CDR3 has 15 amino acids. The CDR3 DNA follows: TGTGCCAGCAGTGAATTGGCCAGGGTGGGCTATGGCTACACCTTC. Translation gives CASSELARVGYGYTF.

This clone was observed once. This chain joins TRBV18 and TRBJ1-1; D is unclear. CDR3 size: 15 residues. Germline V CDR1 and CDR2: KGHSH, LQKENI. V was clipped by 5 bases and J by 1 base, with 14 bases between them. The CDR3 region has the DNA TGTGCCAGCTCATTGAACCGGCTTCAGAACACTGAAGCTTTCTTT. Protein: CASSLNRLQNTEAFF.

The V call is TRBV5-1, the J call TRBJ2-7; D may be TRBD1 or TRBD2 (5 bases each). CDR3 length: 14 residues. Deletions cut 2 bases from V and 2 bases from J, with 11 bases between. The germline V gene has CDR1 SGHRS and CDR2 YFSETQ. The CDR3 region is CASSFGTSPYEQYF. CDR3 coding DNA: TGCGCCAGCAGCTTCGGGACGTCTCCCTACGAGCAGTACTTC.

The V and J genes are TRBV5-1 and TRBJ1-5; TRBD1 matches at 8 bases. Germline CDR1 reads SGHRS; CDR2 reads YFSETQ. The CDR3 sequence is 15 residues long. V shed 1 base and J 5 bases; nucleotides not matched to a gene: 5. The chain's CDR3 is CASSLLSGGDQPQHF. CDR3 DNA: TGCGCCAGCAGCTTGTTGTCAGGGGGCGATCAGCCCCAGCATTTT.

The rearrangement uses TRBV7-9 and TRBJ1-1; tentative D call: TRBD1 (6 bases). The V and J ends lost 1 base and 1 base respectively, with 10 bases between them. Germline V gene lookup returns CDR1 SEHNR and CDR2 FQNEAQ (reference sequence). The CDR3 length is 15 residues. The CDR3 sequence is CASSLGGQPNTEAFF. CDR3 coding DNA: TGTGCCAGCAGCTTAGGCGGACAGCCGAACACTGAAGCTTTCTTT. The full variable domain, rest sourced from reference TRBV7-9 and TRBJ1-1, is DTGVSQNPRHKITKRGQNVTFRCDPISEHNRLYWYRQTLGQGPEFLTYFQNEAQLEKSRLLSDRFSAERPKGSFSTLEIQRTEQGDSAMYLCASSLGGQPNTEAFFGQGTRLTVV.

The V gene is TRBV10-3, the J gene TRBJ2-1; D is possibly TRBD2 (6 bases). The CDR3 loop spans 14 amino acids. Germline V CDR1 and CDR2: ENHRY, SYGVKD. Trimming removed 4 bases at V and 8 bases at J, with 15 bases between. DNA of the CDR3: TGTGCCATCAGTGGAGAAAGACTAGGCGATGAGCAGTTCTTC. Residues: CAISGERLGDEQFF.

This clone was recorded a few times. The genes are TRBV11-2 and TRBJ1-2; D perhaps matches TRBD1 (6 bases). CDR1 is SGHAT and CDR2 is FQNNGV in the germline V gene. The V end lost 6 bases, the J end lost 2 bases, and 10 bases lay between the germline ends. The CDR3 sequence is 13 residues long. In DNA, the CDR3 is TGTGCCAGCAGTCAGGGGCAGAACTATGGCTACACCTTC. This sequence encodes CASSQGQNYGYTF.

This rearrangement joins TRBV6-4 to TRBJ2-5; 11 nucleotides line up with TRBD2. This CDR3 comprises 15 residues. CDR1 is MRHNA and CDR2 is SNTAGT in the germline V gene. Unmatched junction bases numbered 3, after V lost 4 bases and J lost 2 bases. The CDR3 nucleotides are TGTGCCAGCAGTGGGACTAGCGGGCCTCAAGAGACCCAGTACTTC. Its translation: CASSGTSGPQETQYF.